These 22 T cell receptor beta chains originate from one sample sequenced in a study of shared clonotypes between healthy human individuals. Assay used: immunoSEQ multiplex PCR; TCRdb lists only in-frame clones, some missing. This table holds millions of clones, approximately 94% found once. Terminally differentiated effector memory CD45RA+ cells were excluded by CCR7 positive selection of CD45RO-negative cells. Sample: naive CD8+ T cells sorted from blood. The receptors derive from a man younger than 35 in good health.

The V gene is TRBV2, the J gene TRBJ2-7; no clear D. The length of the CDR3 is 13 residues. V gave up 2 bases and J gave up 3 bases, with 8 bases separating them. Germline V gene data show CDR1 as SNHLY and CDR2 as FYNNEI. CDR3 sequence reads: CASSEYGYYEQYF. DNA of the CDR3: TGTGCCAGCAGTGAATATGGGTACTACGAGCAGTACTTC.

This chain connects TRBV13 to TRBJ2-7; 10 nucleotides agree with TRBD1. Germline CDR1 is PRHDT and CDR2 is FYEKMQ (reference sequence). This CDR3 spans 16 amino acids. V dropped 4 bases and J dropped 0; count of bases not matched to a gene: 6. CDR3 nucleotide sequence: TGTGCCAGCAGCTCTGGGACAGGGGCGAGCTCCTACGAGCAGTACTTC. Protein sequence: CASSSGTGASSYEQYF.

This chain joins TRBV5-1 and TRBJ2-2, with 14 bases aligning to TRBD2. Germline CDR1 SGHRS, CDR2 YFSETQ. The CDR3 sequence is 17 residues long. V shed 4 bases, J shed 7 bases, and the junction held 9 bases outside the gene matches. The CDR3 bases are TGCGCCAGCAGCCCGGGACTAGCGGGAGAGAGGATCGGGGAGCTGTTTTTT. This codes for CASSPGLAGERIGELFF.

This clone has just one count. V usage is TRBV19 and J usage is TRBJ2-5, with TRBD1 identical over 9 bases. This CDR3 comprises 14 residues. Germline V gene sequence: CDR1 LNHDA, CDR2 SQIVND (reference sequence). V dropped 10 bases and J dropped 2; count of bases not matched to a gene: 8. The CDR3 loop reads CATSGTGQQETQYF. The CDR3 coding sequence is TGTGCCACCTCCGGGACAGGGCAACAAGAGACCCAGTACTTC.

This chain uses TRBV6-5 with TRBJ1-2; D is ambiguous. V was clipped by 2 bases and J by 1 base, with 8 bases between them. CDR1 is MNHEY and CDR2 is SVGAGI in the germline V gene. CDR3 length: 14 amino acids. Written as DNA, the CDR3 is TGTGCCAGCAGTTACGCGGGTTTTAACTATGGCTACACCTTC. This gives the protein CASSYAGFNYGYTF.

The V gene is TRBV30, the J gene TRBJ1-3; the match to TRBD1 covers 7 bases. This CDR3 has 16 residues. Germline values: CDR1 GTSNPN, CDR2 SVGIG (reference sequence). V lost 0 bases to trimming and J lost 2 bases; unmatched junction nucleotides: 7. The CDR3 DNA reads TGTGCCTGGAGTGTCGGAGAGGGGGCGACTGGAAACACCATATATTTT. Its protein product is CAWSVGEGATGNTIYF.

The V gene is TRBV7-9, the J gene TRBJ2-7; D ambiguous. The CDR3 length is 15 residues. Trimming took off 2 bases at V and 2 bases at J, with 13 bases between the two ends. Germline CDR1 reads SEHNR; CDR2 reads FQNEAQ (reference sequence). CDR3 region: CASSLNYKTPYEQYF. CDR3 bases: TGTGCCAGCAGCTTAAACTACAAAACTCCCTACGAGCAGTACTTC.

This rearrangement joins TRBV5-8 to TRBJ2-1, with D perhaps matching TRBD2 (5 bases). The CDR3 consists of 15 residues. V dropped 0 bases and J dropped 10 bases, with 17 bases sitting between them. Germline CDR1 and CDR2: SGHTS and YDEGEE. This chain's CDR3 is CASSLGLLGVGEQFF. CDR3 DNA sequence: TGTGCCAGCAGCTTGGGCCTCTTGGGAGTCGGGGAGCAGTTCTTC.

The chain links TRBV7-9 to TRBJ1-4; D is unclear. The V end lost 1 base, the J end lost 13 bases, and 13 bases lay between the germline ends. Germline V CDR1 and CDR2: SEHNR, FQNEAQ (reference sequence). The CDR3 length is 13 residues. The CDR3: CASSLVLGKGLFF. The CDR3 nucleotides are TGTGCCAGCAGCTTAGTGCTTGGCAAGGGACTGTTTTTT.

J is TRBJ2-1 and V is TRBV27; no clear D. V dropped 5 bases and J dropped 0 bases, with 11 bases sitting between them. Germline lookup yields CDR1 MNHEY and CDR2 SMNVEV (reference sequence). This CDR3 contains 15 residues. The CDR3 DNA sequence: TGTGCCAGCAGTGCCACAGTTAGCTCCTACAATGAGCAGTTCTTC. Its protein product is CASSATVSSYNEQFF.

The rearrangement links TRBV6-5 to TRBJ1-4; D call uncertain. Germline assignment: CDR1 MNHEY and CDR2 SVGAGI. Trimming stripped 2 bases from V and 1 base from J, with 8 bases between. CDR3 size: 15 residues. DNA of the CDR3: TGTGCCAGCAGTTACACAGTGGAAACTAATGAAAAACTGTTTTTT. It encodes CASSYTVETNEKLFF.

The chain combines TRBV11-2 with TRBJ2-7; 11 bases fit TRBD2. This CDR3 region has 16 residues. V trimming: 5 bases; J trimming: 4 bases; junction bases outside the gene matches: 10. CDR1 and CDR2 from the germline V gene are SGHAT and FQNNGV. As DNA, the CDR3 is TGTGCCAGCAGCGAAGAGAAAAGGACTAGCGGGTACGAGCAGTACTTC. Protein sequence: CASSEEKRTSGYEQYF. Full variable domain (rest looked up from reference TRBV11-2 and TRBJ2-7): EAGVAQSPRYKIIEKRQSVAFWCNPISGHATLYWYQQILGQGPKLLIQFQNNGVVDDSQLPKDRFSAERLKGVDSTLKIQPAKLEDSAVYLCASSEEKRTSGYEQYFGPGTRLTVT.

The rearrangement uses TRBV4-3 and TRBJ2-1; the D is unclear. This CDR3 is built from 16 residues. The germline gives CDR1 LGHNA, CDR2 YSLEER. Trimming took 4 bases from V and 8 from J, leaving 21 bases between them. CDR3 DNA: TGCGCCAGCAGCCGGATCAGGTCGGGCGATGGAGATGAGCAGTTCTTC. This gives the protein CASSRIRSGDGDEQFF.

This clone has more than one count but fewer than ten. The sample carries other DNA sequences with the same CDR3. The V and J genes are TRBV6-5 and TRBJ1-2; D is possibly TRBD1 (5 bases). The germline CDR1 and CDR2 sequences are MNHEY and SVGAGI. V was clipped by 2 bases and J by 6 bases, with 7 bases between them. The CDR3 has 12 amino acids. The CDR3 loop reads CASSYGGNGYTF. The CDR3 region has the DNA TGTGCCAGCAGTTACGGGGGGAATGGCTACACCTTC.

This chain uses TRBV6-5 with TRBJ2-5; no clear D gene. Trimming removed 5 bases from V and 4 bases from J, with 14 bases in between. Germline V gene lookup returns CDR1 MNHEY and CDR2 SVGAGI. The CDR3 runs to 14 residues. CDR3 nucleotides: TGTGCCAGCAGTGACCCCGTAGGTGGAGAGACCCAGTACTTC. This codes for CASSDPVGGETQYF.

The chain couples TRBV29-1 to TRBJ1-2; 7 nucleotides line up with TRBD1. Germline CDR1 is SQVTM and CDR2 is ANQGSEA. The CDR3 has 15 residues. J gave up 0 bases and V 6 bases, and 10 bases lay outside the gene matches. CDR3 sequence: CSVVTDRWANYGYTF. CDR3 sequence (DNA): TGCAGCGTCGTAACGGACAGGTGGGCTAACTATGGCTACACCTTC. Supplemented by reference TRBV29-1 and TRBJ1-2, the full variable domain reads SAVISQKPSRDICQRGTSLTIQCQVDSQVTMMFWYRQQPGQSLTLIATANQGSEATYESGFVIDKFPISRPNLTFSTLTVSNMSPEDSSIYLCSVVTDRWANYGYTFGSGTRLTVV.

V usage is TRBV7-9 and J usage is TRBJ1-1, with D possibly being TRBD1 (5 bases). Trimming removed 5 bases at V and 0 bases at J, with 13 bases between. The CDR3 contains 15 residues. Germline CDR1 reads SEHNR; CDR2 reads FQNEAQ (reference sequence). The CDR3 spells CASSISDNMNTEAFF. CDR3 bases: TGTGCCAGCAGCATATCGGACAACATGAACACTGAAGCTTTCTTT.

This chain links TRBV7-9 with TRBJ2-3; maybe TRBD2 (6 bases). V was shortened by 3 bases and J by 7 bases, with 8 bases between the two germline ends. Germline-derived CDR1 and CDR2 are SEHNR and FQNEAQ (reference sequence). The CDR3 extends over 12 amino acids. CDR3 in DNA: TGTGCCAGCAGCTTGGCGGGGAATACGCAGTATTTT. This sequence encodes CASSLAGNTQYF. The variable domain in full, with the rest retrieved from reference TRBV7-9 and TRBJ2-3, is DTGVSQNPRHKITKRGQNVTFRCDPISEHNRLYWYRQTLGQGPEFLTYFQNEAQLEKSRLLSDRFSAERPKGSFSTLEIQRTEQGDSAMYLCASSLAGNTQYFGPGTRLTVL.

The V and J genes are TRBV6-5 and TRBJ2-3, with D possibly matching TRBD1 (5 bases). The V and J ends lost 0 bases and 0 bases respectively, with 10 bases between them. CDR3 length equals 16 residues. Germline CDR1 is MNHEY and CDR2 is SVGAGI. The CDR3 reads CASSYSLDSSTDTQYF. The CDR3, as DNA: TGTGCCAGCAGTTACTCGTTAGACAGTAGCACAGATACGCAGTATTTT.

The chain is built from TRBV6-5 and TRBJ2-5, with D unclear. This CDR3 is 14 amino acids long. Trimming shortened V by 2 bases and J by 1 base, and 8 bases separated the two germline ends. Germline V gives CDR1 MNHEY, CDR2 SVGAGI. As DNA, the CDR3 is TGTGCCAGCAGTTACGAGGCAGCCCAAGAGACCCAGTACTTC. This codes for CASSYEAAQETQYF.

The sample holds one count of this clone. CDR3 sequence reads: CASIPDRTEQYF. CDR3 nucleotide sequence: TGTGCCAGCATCCCCGACAGAACCGAGCAGTACTTC. V and J are TRBV9 and TRBJ2-7, with a possible D match to TRBD1 (5 bases). Germline values: CDR1 SGDLS, CDR2 YYNGEE. The V gene lost 6 bases and the J gene lost 6 bases, with 13 bases spanning the gap. The CDR3 extends over 12 amino acids.

The rearrangement joins TRBV2 to TRBJ2-7; 13 bases agree with TRBD2. Germline CDR1 and CDR2: SNHLY and FYNNEI. The CDR3 has 15 residues. After removal of 7 bases from V and 0 bases from J, the junction contained 3 bases not matched to a gene. The chain's CDR3 is CASTGTSGVSYEQYF. The CDR3 DNA reads as TGTGCCAGCACAGGGACTAGCGGGGTCTCCTACGAGCAGTACTTC.